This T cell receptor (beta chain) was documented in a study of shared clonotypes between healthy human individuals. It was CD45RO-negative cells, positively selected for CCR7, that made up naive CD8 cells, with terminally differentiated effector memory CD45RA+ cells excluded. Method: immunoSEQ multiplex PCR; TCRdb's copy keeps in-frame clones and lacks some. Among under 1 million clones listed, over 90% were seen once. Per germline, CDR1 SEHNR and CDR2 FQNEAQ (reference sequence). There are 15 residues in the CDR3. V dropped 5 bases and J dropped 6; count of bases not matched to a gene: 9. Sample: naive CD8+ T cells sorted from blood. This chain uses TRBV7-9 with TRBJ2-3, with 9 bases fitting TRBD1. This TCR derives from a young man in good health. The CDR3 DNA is TGTGCCAGCAGCCAGGGACAGGGAGGTATTGATACGCAGTATTTT. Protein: CASSQGQGGIDTQYF.